Presented here are 11 T cell receptor beta chains from one specimen sequenced in a study of response to subunit inactivated influenza vaccine. MiXCR was run by TCRdb on the RT-PCR reads, yielding one entry per CDR3 protein. In the table there are hundreds of thousands of distinct CDR3 sequences, over 9% of which are singletons. These records were also assigned to another study, of T cells expressing NK-cell markers. That study reports: Production of TCR beta cDNA relied on 5'RACE template switching with UMIs.

The sample consisted of PBMCs from blood, taken on the day of vaccination. All receptors derive from a man in his fifties or sixties who received an inactivated influenza vaccine.

This clonotype has ten or more counts. The V call is TRBV12-3 or TRBV12-4, the J call TRBJ1-1, with a weak D call TRBD1 (5 bases). V shed 4 bases and J shed 1 base, with 13 bases lying between them. The CDR3 contains 15 residues. The CDR3 DNA is TGTGCCAGCAGTTGGGGGGGAGCAGGGAACACTGAAGCTTTCTTT. Protein: CASSWGGAGNTEAFF.

The DNA for the CDR3 is TGTGCCAGCAGACAAGCGGGAGCCCCGGGAGAGACCCAGTACTTC. Encoded protein: CASRQAGAPGETQYF. This chain links TRBV7-3 with TRBJ2-5, with 8 nucleotides matching TRBD2. CDR3 length: 15 residues. With 6 bases clipped from V and 4 bases from J, the junction kept 10 bases outside the gene matches. Germline loops: CDR1 SGHTA, CDR2 FQGTGA.

This clonotype was seen a handful of times. The CDR3 nucleotides are TGCGCCAGCAGCCCAGCCACGCCTAGTCGAGATACGCAGTATTTT. It yields the protein CASSPATPSRDTQYF. This chain uses TRBV5-1 with TRBJ2-3; no firm D call. The germline V and J ends were trimmed by 4 bases and 5 bases, with 17 bases remaining between them. Germline V gene lookup returns CDR1 SGHRS and CDR2 YFSETQ. The CDR3 consists of 15 residues.

This chain uses TRBV10-3 with TRBJ1-2; D ambiguous. This CDR3 spans 14 amino acids. Looked up from germline, CDR1 is ENHRY and CDR2 is SYGVKD. Trimming pared 2 bases from V and 7 bases from J, leaving 14 bases between. The CDR3 DNA follows: TGTGCCATCAGTGAGGGAAGGGAAAAGGGTGGCTACACCTTC. As protein: CAISEGREKGGYTF.

Comment on this clonotype: No conserved phenylalanine or tryptophan ends this CDR3, so it is likely a read error. The chain employs TRBV6-2 or TRBV6-3 and TRBJ2-6; D remains ambiguous. The CDR3 is 19 amino acids. The ends were cut back, 5 bases at V and 2 bases at J, with 22 bases in the middle. Per germline, CDR1 MNHEY and CDR2 SVGEGT. The CDR3 reads CASSITRALVRTGANVLTL. The CDR3 DNA sequence: TGTGCCAGCAGTATAACACGCGCCCTCGTTAGAACTGGGGCCAACGTCCTGACTTTA.

The chain joins TRBV15 to TRBJ2-5, with D possibly TRBD1 on 6 matching bases. From germline, CDR1 is LNHNV and CDR2 YYDKDF (reference sequence). The CDR3 totals 13 residues. V was pared by 5 bases and J by 2 bases, with 9 bases between. Here the CDR3 reads CATSGTIQETQYF. CDR3 DNA sequence: TGTGCCACCAGCGGGACAATACAAGAGACCCAGTACTTC.

This clonotype has more than one count but fewer than ten. The rearrangement uses TRBV20-1 and TRBJ2-2; 8 nucleotides match TRBD2. V dropped 6 bases and J dropped 3; count of bases not matched to a gene: 9. CDR3 length equals 15 residues. Germline V gene data show CDR1 as DFQATT and CDR2 as SNEGSKA (reference sequence). This CDR3 is CSAVYGGGDTGELFF. CDR3 coding DNA: TGCAGTGCCGTCTACGGGGGGGGCGACACCGGGGAGCTGTTTTTT.

This clonotype has a count of ten or more. The CDR3: CASSSSGSTDTQYF. The CDR3 DNA reads TGTGCCAGCAGCTCTAGCGGGAGCACAGATACGCAGTATTTT. J is TRBJ2-3 and V is TRBV12-3 or TRBV12-4, with TRBD2 matching over 8 bases. Germline trimming cut 6 bases from V and 0 bases from J; bases unmatched to any gene: 2. The CDR3 has 14 amino acids.

This clonotype showed up just a few times. Compared with germline, one end of the junction differs, possibly owing to a read error. V is TRBV7-7 and J is TRBJ2-1; 8 bases align to TRBD2. CDR1 and CDR2 from the germline V gene are SSHAT and FNYEAQ (reference sequence). CDR3 length: 15 residues. The CDR3 DNA follows: TGTGCTAGCAGCTTAGGCGCGGGGGGTATCAATGAGCAGTTCTTC. It translates to CASSLGAGGINEQFF.

The chain couples TRBV7-2 to TRBJ2-7; the match to TRBD2 covers 8 bases. CDR3 size: 15 residues. The V segment lost 5 bases and the J segment 4 bases; nucleotides outside the gene matches: 10. CDR1 and CDR2 from the germline V gene are SGHTA and FQGNSA. The CDR3 here is CASSPWSGGLYEQYF. The CDR3 nucleotides read TGTGCCAGCAGCCCCTGGAGCGGGGGCCTGTACGAGCAGTACTTC.

This clonotype was counted ten times or more. This rearrangement joins TRBV12-3 or TRBV12-4 to TRBJ2-5; the D is unclear. V shed 0 bases and J shed 2 bases, with 10 bases lying between them. The CDR3 is 15 amino acids. The CDR3 loop is CASSLAPSTQETQYF. The CDR3 DNA follows: TGTGCCAGCAGTTTAGCGCCATCAACACAAGAGACCCAGTACTTC.